What follows is one TCR beta chain and its context. This sample was included in a study of T cell changes during pregnancy in multiple sclerosis. The CDR3 runs to 15 residues. The V gene end was trimmed by 1 base and the J gene end by 5 bases; junction bases not matched to a gene: 4. Germline CDR1 reads SGHAT; CDR2 reads FQNNGV. Method: immunoSEQ multiplex PCR; TCRdb's copy keeps in-frame clones and lacks some. Seen here are 90,000 to 100,000 clones, 85% to 95% observed once, and the top ten hold around 4.5%. This specimen was peripheral blood, taken in the first trimester of pregnancy. The sequence was obtained from a female donor with multiple sclerosis, enrolled in a pregnancy study. The chain employs TRBV11-2 and TRBJ1-4, with 7 bases that match TRBD1. The DNA of the CDR3 is TGTGCCAGCAGCTTAGGGACAGGTCGGAATGAAAAACTGTTTTTT. Its translation is CASSLGTGRNEKLFF.